Described below is a single TCR beta chain sequence and its context. This clonotype was seen more than once but under ten times. The specificity of this receptor is unknown. Per-base quality was not reported, and no clone a single base away is much larger than it. The sample comes from a study of response to subunit inactivated influenza vaccine (dated by TCRdb to 2016 to 2018). About the full investigation: The study used deep quantitative T cell receptor repertoire profiling to track responses to a trivalent subunit inactivated influenza vaccine. The full study reports these points: According to the authors, only a limited number of new T cells may be recruited by each seasonal influenza vaccination.

Library construction relied on RT-PCR. TCRdb lists the instrument as Illumina HiSeq 2500. TCRdb reprocessing: public reads trimmed at Q25 with fastp, clones called with MiXCR, in-frame beta chains kept. CDR3 protein duplicates are merged, each entry listing the most common genes and DNA. This sample has more than 150,000 distinct CDR3 sequences in its table, and about a tenth of those were observed once. The ten top clones hold approximately 10% of the sample. Counted from cysteine to phenylalanine, this CDR3 has 18 amino acids. The DNA shown is the 54-base CDR3, in frame from base 1. The germline V gene provides CDR1 MDHEN and CDR2 SYDVKM. Trimming takes 6 bases from V and 0 bases from J, and the germline ends sit 24 bases apart.

The sample in question was non-naive T cells sorted from PBMCs, obtained on the day of vaccination. The meaning of the sample's cell subset or site label: memory T cell fraction. The TCR originated in a man in his fifties or sixties who received an inactivated influenza vaccine. Donor details come from another sample of the same person, matched by shared clones. The rearrangement joined TRBV28 to TRBJ2-7; TRBD1 is possibly the D segment (5 matching bases). The DNA sequence is as follows: TGTGCCAGCAGCTTGTTTTACAGGAACCGGGCAACCTCCTACGAGCAGTACTTC. It translates as CASSLFYRNRATSYEQYF.